This T cell receptor beta chain was sequenced for a study of blood T cell repertoires in COVID-19. About the research overall: Collection of acute and convalescent COVID-19 samples took place in the United States, Italy and Spain. Sample material is recorded as cDNA or gDNA derived from T cells, B-cell-depleted T cells, or PBMCs.

In the authors' workflow: Amplified reference gene primers provided the basis for estimating nucleated cell counts. Repertoires were generated with immunoSEQ multiplex PCR, while TCRdb's copy carries only in-frame clones and drops some. The DNA gave D and trimming, while V, J and clone size come from that table. The table has 350,000 to 450,000 clones, about 85% seen once; the top ten hold 3% to 4%. Per the germline V gene, CDR1 is MDHEN and CDR2 is SYDVKM. The CDR3 contains 17 residues. Trimming removed 3 bases at V and 1 base at J, with 15 bases between. The chain joins TRBV28 to TRBJ2-2, with D possibly TRBD2 on 6 matching bases. Sequencing input: peripheral blood. This TCR came from a woman aged 18-35 years with acute or convalescent COVID-19. CDR3 sequence (DNA): TGTGCCAGCAGTTTTCAAGTGGAGCGGGTGAACACCGGGGAGCTGTTTTTT. This codes for CASSFQVERVNTGELFF.